This T cell receptor (beta chain) was identified during a study of CD8 T cells in ankylosing spondylitis. Overall study results and limits: Among TCR beta sequences, a motif of several highly homologous variants appeared characteristic of ankylosing spondylitis blood. Clones tied to disease were said to be significantly enriched in matched ankylosing spondylitis synovial fluid. In reactive arthritis synovial fluid and blood, some motif variants had been reported before.

The V and J ends lost 7 bases and 4 bases, in that order; junction bases with no gene match: 10. The CDR3 is 15 residues long. The V gene's germline CDR1 is DFQATT and CDR2 SNEGSKA (reference sequence). Molecular-barcoded quantitative 5'-RACE produced these TCR beta libraries. MiXCR, run by TCRdb on the 5' RACE reads, gives a single entry per CDR3 protein. The table records some 840,000 distinct CDR3 sequences, approximately 12% of them present only once. This clonotype came up a few times. Its antigen is undetermined. This receptor was identified in a male donor with ankylosing spondylitis. The chain is built from TRBV20-1 and TRBJ2-3, with 11 positions matching TRBD2. Sequenced input: blood, either unsorted or a sorted T cell fraction (not recorded which). CDR3 region: CSVNSGRVAADTQYF. As DNA, the CDR3 is TGCAGTGTAAATAGCGGGAGGGTAGCAGCAGATACGCAGTATTTT.